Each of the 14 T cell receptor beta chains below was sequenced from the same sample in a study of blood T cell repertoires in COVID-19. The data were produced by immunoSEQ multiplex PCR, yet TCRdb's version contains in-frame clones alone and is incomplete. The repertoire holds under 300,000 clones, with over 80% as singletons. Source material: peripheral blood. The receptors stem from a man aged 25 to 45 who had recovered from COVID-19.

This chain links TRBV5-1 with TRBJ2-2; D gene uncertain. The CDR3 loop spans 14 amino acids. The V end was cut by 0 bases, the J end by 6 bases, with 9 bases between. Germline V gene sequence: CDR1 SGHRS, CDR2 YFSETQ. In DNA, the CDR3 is TGCGCCAGCAGCTTGGTTGGTCGAGCCGGGGAGCTGTTTTTT. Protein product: CASSLVGRAGELFF.

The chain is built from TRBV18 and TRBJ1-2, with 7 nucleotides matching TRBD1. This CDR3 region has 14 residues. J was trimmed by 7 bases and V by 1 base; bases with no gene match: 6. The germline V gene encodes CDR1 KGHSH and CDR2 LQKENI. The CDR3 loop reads CASSPLLSGGGYTF. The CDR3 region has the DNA TGTGCCAGCTCACCACTTCTCTCAGGGGGTGGCTACACCTTC.

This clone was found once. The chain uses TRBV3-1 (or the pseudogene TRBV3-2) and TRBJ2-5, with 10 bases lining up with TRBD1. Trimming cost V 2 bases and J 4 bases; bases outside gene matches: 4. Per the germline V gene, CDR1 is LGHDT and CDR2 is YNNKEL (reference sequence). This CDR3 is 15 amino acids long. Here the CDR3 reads CASSQPRDRGETQYF. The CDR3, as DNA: TGTGCCAGCAGCCAACCCCGGGACAGGGGAGAGACCCAGTACTTC.

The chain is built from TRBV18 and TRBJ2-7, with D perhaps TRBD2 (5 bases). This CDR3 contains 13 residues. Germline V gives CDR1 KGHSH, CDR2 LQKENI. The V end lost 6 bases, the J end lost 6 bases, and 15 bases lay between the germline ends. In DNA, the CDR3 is TGTGCCAGCTCTATGAGGGAAGCTGGCGAGCAGTACTTC. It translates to CASSMREAGEQYF. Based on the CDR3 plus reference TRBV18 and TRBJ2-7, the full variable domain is NAGVMQNPRHLVRRRGQEARLRCSPMKGHSHVYWYRQLPEEGLKFMVYLQKENIIDESGMPKERFSAEFPKEGPSILRIQQVVRGDSAAYFCASSMREAGEQYFGPGTRLTVT.

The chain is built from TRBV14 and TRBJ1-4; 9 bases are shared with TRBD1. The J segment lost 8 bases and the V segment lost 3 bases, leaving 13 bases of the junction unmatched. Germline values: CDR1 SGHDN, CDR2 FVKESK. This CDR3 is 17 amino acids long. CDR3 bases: TGTGCCAGCAGCCATGAAGACAGGGGGTACAAGGGAGAAAAACTGTTTTTT. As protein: CASSHEDRGYKGEKLFF. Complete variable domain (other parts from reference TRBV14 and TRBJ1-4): EAGVTQFPSHSVIEKGQTVTLRCDPISGHDNLYWYRRVMGKEIKFLLHFVKESKQDESGMPNNRFLAERTGGTYSTLKVQPAELEDSGVYFCASSHEDRGYKGEKLFFGSGTQLSVL.

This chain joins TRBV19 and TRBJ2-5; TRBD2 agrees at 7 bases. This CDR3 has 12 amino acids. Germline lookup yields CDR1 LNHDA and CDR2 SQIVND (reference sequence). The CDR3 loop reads CAVGRGGETQYF. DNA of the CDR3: TGTGCAGTGGGGCGCGGGGGAGAGACCCAGTACTTC.

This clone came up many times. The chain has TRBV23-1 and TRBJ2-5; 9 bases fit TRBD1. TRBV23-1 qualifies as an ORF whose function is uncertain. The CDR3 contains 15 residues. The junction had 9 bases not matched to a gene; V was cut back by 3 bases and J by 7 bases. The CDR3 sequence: CASSHRGQGRVTQYF. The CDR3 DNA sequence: TGCGCCAGCAGTCATCGGGGACAGGGTCGCGTGACCCAGTACTTC.

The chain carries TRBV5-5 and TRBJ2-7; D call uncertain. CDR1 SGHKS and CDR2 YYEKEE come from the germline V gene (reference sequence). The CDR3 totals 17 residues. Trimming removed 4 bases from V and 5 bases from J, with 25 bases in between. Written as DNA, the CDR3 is TGTGCCAGCAGCGTTGGAATAAATCCAGAAAATGAGGACGAGCAGTACGTC. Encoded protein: CASSVGINPENEDEQYV.

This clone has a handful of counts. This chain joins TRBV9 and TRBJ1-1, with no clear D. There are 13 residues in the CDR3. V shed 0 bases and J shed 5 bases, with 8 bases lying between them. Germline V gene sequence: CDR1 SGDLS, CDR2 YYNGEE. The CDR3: CASSVGLLTEAFF. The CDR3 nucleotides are TGTGCCAGCAGCGTAGGGTTACTGACTGAAGCTTTCTTT.

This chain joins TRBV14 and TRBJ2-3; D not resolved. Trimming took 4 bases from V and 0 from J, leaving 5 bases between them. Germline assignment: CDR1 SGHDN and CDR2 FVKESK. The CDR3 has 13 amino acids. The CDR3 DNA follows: TGTGCCAGCAGCCCCTCCAGCACAGATACGCAGTATTTT. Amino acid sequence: CASSPSSTDTQYF.

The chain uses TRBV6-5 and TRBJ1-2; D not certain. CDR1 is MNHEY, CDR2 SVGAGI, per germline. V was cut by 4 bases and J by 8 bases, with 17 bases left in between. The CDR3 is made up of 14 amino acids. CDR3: CASSSPDGRRGYTF. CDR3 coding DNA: TGTGCCAGCAGTTCCCCCGACGGCCGGAGAGGCTACACCTTC.

This chain's CDR3 is CASSFGGQGDGGTEAFF. CDR3 coding DNA: TGTGCCAGCAGTTTTGGGGGACAGGGGGATGGGGGCACTGAAGCTTTCTTT. The chain employs TRBV27 and TRBJ1-1; 11 bases match TRBD1. The V gene end was trimmed by 3 bases and the J gene end by 4 bases; junction bases not matched to a gene: 10. Germline-derived CDR1 and CDR2 are MNHEY and SMNVEV (reference sequence). CDR3 length: 17 amino acids.

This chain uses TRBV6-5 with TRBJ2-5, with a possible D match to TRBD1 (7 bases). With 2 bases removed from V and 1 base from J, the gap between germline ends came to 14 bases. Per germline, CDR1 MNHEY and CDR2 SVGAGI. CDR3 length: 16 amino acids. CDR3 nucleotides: TGTGCCAGCAGTTACATCGCGGGACAGTTCCAAGAGACCCAGTACTTC. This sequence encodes CASSYIAGQFQETQYF.

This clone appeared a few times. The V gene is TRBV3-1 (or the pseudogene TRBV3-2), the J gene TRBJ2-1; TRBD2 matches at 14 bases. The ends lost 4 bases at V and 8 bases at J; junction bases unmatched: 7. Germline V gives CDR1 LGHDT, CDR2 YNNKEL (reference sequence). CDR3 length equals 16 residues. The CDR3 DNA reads TGTGCCAGCAGCCGCATGACTAGCGGGGGGGCCCATGAGCAGTTCTTC. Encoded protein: CASSRMTSGGAHEQFF.